Below are 22 T cell receptor beta chains sequenced from a single sample in a study of blood T cells in healthy people across ages. Then a second PCR, running roughly 7 to 12 cycles, was carried out with a sample-barcoded 5' primer and a J-beta primer mix. TCRdb processed the 5' RACE reads anew with MiXCR; each CDR3 protein has one entry. The sample contains 500,000 to 550,000 distinct CDR3 sequences, approximately 25% of which appear only once. The data were also submitted as part of a second study, on T cells of mothers and their children.

Sequencing was performed on blood. Receptors were obtained from a boy younger than 18 in good health.

This clonotype was recorded a few times. This rearrangement joins TRBV14 to TRBJ2-7, with D possibly matching TRBD1 (5 bases). The CDR3 covers 15 residues. Germline CDR1 reads SGHDN; CDR2 reads FVKESK. Trimming took 5 bases from V and 4 from J, leaving 18 bases between them. CDR3 nucleotide sequence: TGTGCCAGCAGCTCCGGACATTCCCCCTCTTACGAGCAGTACTTC. Protein sequence: CASSSGHSPSYEQYF.

The chain employs TRBV6-2 or TRBV6-3 and TRBJ2-7; D possibly corresponds to TRBD1 (6 bases). Trimming removed 5 bases at V and 3 bases at J, with 14 bases between. Per the germline V gene, CDR1 is MNHEY and CDR2 is SVGEGT. The CDR3 consists of 14 residues. CDR3 nucleotides: TGTGCCAGCAGTCGTCCGGGACAAAACTACGAGCAGTACTTC. Amino acid sequence: CASSRPGQNYEQYF.

With regard to this clonotype: Relative to the germline gene, one junction end is altered; a read error may explain this. The V and J genes are TRBV12-3 or TRBV12-4 and TRBJ2-3; the match to TRBD2 covers 10 bases. This CDR3 is built from 18 residues. The CDR3 reads CASSLRIRASGSADAQYF. The CDR3 bases are TGTGCCAGCAGTTTACGGATCCGTGCTAGCGGGAGCGCAGATGCGCAGTATTTT.

The V call is TRBV3-1, the J call TRBJ1-2; no clear D gene. Germline loops: CDR1 LGHDT, CDR2 YNNKEL (reference sequence). V was trimmed by 0 bases and J by 5 bases, leaving 10 bases between them. The CDR3 extends over 14 amino acids. CDR3 sequence reads: CASSQELSEYGYTF. The CDR3 bases are TGTGCCAGCAGCCAAGAACTGTCTGAATATGGCTACACCTTC.

The sample holds a few counts of this clonotype. The chain couples TRBV6-6 to TRBJ2-5; D tentatively fits TRBD1 or TRBD2 (5 bases each). The end of the DNA fits TRBJ2-7 better, so the J call may be wrong. The CDR3 has 15 residues. Germline CDR1 is MNHNY and CDR2 is SVGAGI (reference sequence). As DNA, the CDR3 is TGTGCCAGCAGTTACAAGCTCCACCGGGGCGACGAGCAGTACTTC. Its protein is CASSYKLHRGDEQYF.

This chain connects TRBV6-5 to TRBJ2-3, with D tentatively TRBD1 or TRBD2 (6 bases each). The CDR3 totals 14 residues. CDR1 MNHEY and CDR2 SVGAGI come from the germline V gene. Trimming stripped 3 bases from V and 1 base from J, with 8 bases between. The CDR3 reads CASSYGGRTDTQYF. CDR3 in DNA: TGTGCCAGCAGTTATGGGGGGCGCACAGATACGCAGTATTTT.

The chain combines TRBV9 with TRBJ2-1; the match to TRBD2 covers 14 bases. The germline gives CDR1 SGDLS, CDR2 YYNGEE. The CDR3 contains 17 residues. Trimming took 4 bases from V and 3 from J; bases not matched to a gene: 6. The CDR3 loop is CASSPTSGRAYYNEQFF. In DNA form, the CDR3 reads TGTGCCAGCAGCCCGACTAGCGGGAGGGCCTACTACAATGAGCAGTTCTTC.

The chain is built from TRBV7-2 and TRBJ2-3; 13 bases are a match to TRBD2. The CDR3 has 15 residues. Germline CDR1 is SGHTA and CDR2 is FQGNSA. V trimming: 5 bases; J trimming: 7 bases; junction bases outside the gene matches: 6. For the CDR3, the DNA is TGTGCCAGCAGCCCACTAGCGGGGGGGAGGAATACGCAGTATTTT. Translated, it gives CASSPLAGGRNTQYF.

V gene TRBV20-1 combines with J gene TRBJ2-4; D is possibly TRBD2 (6 bases). Germline V gives CDR1 DFQATT, CDR2 SNEGSKA (reference sequence). This CDR3 is built from 13 residues. The germline V and J ends were trimmed by 1 base and 5 bases, with 9 bases remaining between them. The CDR3 DNA follows: TGCAGTGCTAGAGGCGGGGAACAAAACATTCAGTACTTC. Protein product: CSARGGEQNIQYF.

The rearrangement uses TRBV10-3 and TRBJ1-4; 9 bases fit TRBD1. Germline V gene lookup returns CDR1 ENHRY and CDR2 SYGVKD. The CDR3 is 14 amino acids. Germline trimming cut 6 bases from V and 8 bases from J; bases unmatched to any gene: 7. The CDR3 DNA reads TGTGCCATCAGCGCGGGACAGGGACAGGAAAAACTGTTTTTT. It encodes CAISAGQGQEKLFF.

V is TRBV6-2 or TRBV6-3 and J is TRBJ2-1; unclear D gene. Germline V gene sequence: CDR1 MNHEY, CDR2 SVGEGT. CDR3 length equals 14 residues. The ends were cut back, 0 bases at V and 7 bases at J, with 10 bases in the middle. CDR3 in amino acids: CASSYSGPANEQFF. Here the CDR3 DNA reads TGTGCCAGCAGTTACTCAGGTCCGGCGAATGAGCAGTTCTTC.

This clonotype has at least ten counts. The V call is TRBV25-1, the J call TRBJ2-4, with D possibly TRBD1 on 6 matching bases. CDR3 length: 13 residues. The germline gives CDR1 MGHDK, CDR2 SYGVNS. Between the trimmed V and J ends, which lost 9 bases and 8 bases, there was a span of 17 bases. This chain's CDR3 is CARPTQGKDIQYF. CDR3 DNA: TGTGCCAGACCGACCCAGGGGAAGGACATTCAGTACTTC.

The V and J genes are TRBV6-1 and TRBJ1-4; no firm D call. Trimming left V 11 bases short and J 0 bases short, with 19 bases between. The CDR3 is 16 residues long. The germline CDR1 and CDR2 sequences are MNHNS and SASEGT. This CDR3 is CASRTDLYATNEKLFF. CDR3 sequence (DNA): TGTGCCTCCCGGACGGATCTTTATGCAACTAATGAAAAACTGTTTTTT.

The count of this clonotype is one. V gene TRBV7-3 combines with J gene TRBJ2-3, with D perhaps TRBD1 or TRBD2 (6 bases each). Trimming removed 5 bases from V and 1 base from J, with 16 bases in between. Germline assignment: CDR1 SGHTA and CDR2 FQGTGA. The length of the CDR3 is 16 residues. As DNA, the CDR3 is TGTGCCAGCAGCCGTGCTCGGGGGCGAGGCACAGATACGCAGTATTTT. Translation: CASSRARGRGTDTQYF.

The chain uses TRBV28 and TRBJ2-1, with D perhaps matching TRBD2 (6 bases). Between the trimmed V and J ends, which lost 6 bases and 4 bases, there was a span of 10 bases. Germline V CDR1 and CDR2: MDHEN, SYDVKM. The CDR3 has 13 residues. Here the CDR3 DNA reads TGTGCCAGCAGGCGGGACGGATACAATGAGCAGTTCTTC. Amino acid sequence: CASRRDGYNEQFF.

The rearrangement uses TRBV6-1 and TRBJ2-3, with 14 positions matching TRBD2. Germline V CDR1 and CDR2: MNHNS, SASEGT. This CDR3 region has 17 residues. Germline trimming cut 5 bases from V and 1 base from J; bases unmatched to any gene: 5. The CDR3 reads CASSPTGLAGGTDTQYF. DNA for the CDR3: TGTGCCAGCAGTCCGACGGGACTAGCGGGGGGCACAGATACGCAGTATTTT.

This chain joins TRBV7-2 and TRBJ2-5; no definite D call. V was trimmed by 8 bases and J by 0 bases, leaving 10 bases between them. The CDR3 is made up of 13 amino acids. Per germline, CDR1 SGHTA and CDR2 FQGNSA. The CDR3 DNA reads TGTGCCAGCCATGGCATTAACCAAGAGACCCAGTACTTC. Residues: CASHGINQETQYF. Based on the CDR3 plus reference TRBV7-2 and TRBJ2-5, the full variable domain is GAGVSQSPSNKVTEKGKDVELRCDPISGHTALYWYRQSLGQGLEFLIYFQGNSAPDKSGLPSDRFSAERTGGSVSTLTIQRTQQEDSAVYLCASHGINQETQYFGPGTRLLVL.

Points on this clonotype: A much larger clone differs by one base, so this may be a read error. CDR3 sequence (DNA): TGTGCCAGCAGCTCCACGGGGGGACGGCAAGAGACCCGGTACTTC. As protein: CASSSTGGRQETRYF. The chain uses TRBV7-3 and TRBJ2-5; TRBD2 aligns across 7 bases. The CDR3 contains 15 residues. CDR1 SGHTA and CDR2 FQGTGA come from the germline V gene.

With regard to this clonotype: Here the CDR3 omits its conserved ending phenylalanine or tryptophan, so a read error is the likely source. V gene TRBV25-1 combines with J gene TRBJ1-1, with 7 bases matching TRBD1. V lost 4 bases, J lost 4 bases, and 6 bases stayed unmatched. CDR1 and CDR2 from the germline V gene are MGHDK and SYGVNS. The CDR3 totals 14 residues. The CDR3 loop is CASSGWTGGTEAFS. The DNA for the CDR3 is TGTGCCAGCAGTGGATGGACAGGTGGCACTGAAGCTTTCTCT.

The rearrangement links TRBV10-3 to TRBJ1-3; D is unclear. CDR1 and CDR2 from the germline V gene are ENHRY and SYGVKD. The CDR3 runs 12 residues. V dropped 4 bases and J dropped 3 bases, with 4 bases sitting between them. The CDR3 is CAISGNGNTIYF. CDR3 in DNA: TGTGCCATCAGTGGGAATGGAAACACCATATATTTT.

Ten or more counts support this clonotype. The chain joins TRBV7-9 to TRBJ2-2; no firm D call. The germline V gene encodes CDR1 SEHNR and CDR2 FQNEAQ (reference sequence). This CDR3 has 15 residues. V lost 1 base and J lost 1, with 7 bases in between. CDR3 loop: CASSLGEVNTGELFF. Written as DNA, the CDR3 is TGTGCCAGCAGCTTAGGGGAAGTGAACACCGGGGAGCTGTTTTTT. Using reference TRBV7-9 and TRBJ2-2 for the parts outside the CDR3, the full variable domain is DTGVSQNPRHKITKRGQNVTFRCDPISEHNRLYWYRQTLGQGPEFLTYFQNEAQLEKSRLLSDRFSAERPKGSFSTLEIQRTEQGDSAMYLCASSLGEVNTGELFFGEGSRLTVL.

V is TRBV2 and J is TRBJ1-1; D call uncertain. V lost 8 bases, J lost 3 bases, and 10 bases lay in between. Per germline, CDR1 SNHLY and CDR2 FYNNEI. This CDR3 region has 12 residues. CDR3 loop: CASGGWDTEAFF. CDR3 coding DNA: TGTGCCAGCGGAGGGTGGGACACTGAAGCTTTCTTT.